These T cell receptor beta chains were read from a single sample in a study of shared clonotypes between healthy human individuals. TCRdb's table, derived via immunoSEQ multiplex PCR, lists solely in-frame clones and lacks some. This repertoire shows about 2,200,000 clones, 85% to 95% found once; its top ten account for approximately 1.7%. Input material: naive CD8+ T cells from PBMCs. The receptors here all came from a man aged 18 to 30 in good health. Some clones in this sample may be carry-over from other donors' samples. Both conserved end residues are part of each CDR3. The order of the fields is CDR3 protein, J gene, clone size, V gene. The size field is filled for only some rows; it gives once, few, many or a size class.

CASSLFLGDTEAFF TRBJ1-1 . TRBV5-1
CSVMREYPGELFF TRBJ2-2 once TRBV29-1
CASSLESPNTGELFF TRBJ2-2 . TRBV11-3
CASSLSRSTGELFF TRBJ2-2 once TRBV7-3
CASSLIREGANEKLFF TRBJ1-4 . TRBV27
CASSLTRGGDTEAFF TRBJ1-1 . TRBV19
CASSGDRWVTGITEAFF TRBJ1-1 . TRBV5-4
CASSLLFMNTEAFF TRBJ1-1 . TRBV27
CASCPDVQDGYTF TRBJ1-2 . TRBV6-5
CASRLAGEGNEQFF TRBJ2-1 . TRBV19
CASSPGVLQYF TRBJ2-7 . TRBV28
CASSAGRPYEQYF TRBJ2-7 . TRBV9
CASSLRSGSTDTQYF TRBJ2-3 . TRBV7-7
CASKGIREMTQYF TRBJ2-5 . TRBV28
CASSLGRGKNEQFF TRBJ2-1 . TRBV5-4
CASSTRQGRGNEQYF TRBJ2-7 . TRBV9
CASSTGTGANSPLHF TRBJ1-6 . TRBV5-1
CASSREGKNIQYF TRBJ2-4 once TRBV5-6
CASSAREALVGRVPGELFF TRBJ2-2 . TRBV11-1
CASSFRDGPQRGQYF TRBJ2-3 . TRBV9
CASSHILQGFDYGYTF TRBJ1-2 once TRBV7-9
CASSVGLADLNTGELFF TRBJ2-2 . TRBV19
CSVDGQGVDTDTQYF TRBJ2-3 . TRBV29-1